The TCR beta chain under discussion was sequenced for a study of blood T cell repertoires in COVID-19. About the study: T cells, B-cell-depleted T cells, or PBMCs supplied cDNA or gDNA.

The data were produced by immunoSEQ multiplex PCR, yet TCRdb's version contains in-frame clones alone and is incomplete. The data contain around 340,000 clones, about nine tenths of them singletons. Germline CDR1 is MDHEN and CDR2 is SYDVKM. The CDR3 runs 13 residues. V lost 5 bases to trimming and J lost 3 bases; unmatched junction nucleotides: 0. This clone was detected only a few times. Participants spanned ages 18 to 89 years and resided in about 24 US areas. Participant-reported clinical history was the basis for cohort assignment. Within the 2 weeks before study entry, each person in the exposed group met a COVID-19 case.

The chain uses TRBV28 and TRBJ1-3; 8 nucleotides match TRBD1. Sequencing used PBMCs or T cells enriched from blood (not recorded which). This TCR came from a woman aged 25-40 years who had been exposed to COVID-19. In nucleotides, the CDR3 is TGTGCCAGCAGTGACAGGGGTGGAAACACCATATATTTT. Protein sequence: CASSDRGGNTIYF.